The source of this T cell receptor (beta chain) is a study of T cell responses to AZD1222 COVID-19 vaccine. Study results and caveats: Among those given AZD1222, only 6 or 7 were seropositive at baseline.

This clone has just a few counts. Its cognate antigen is unknown. Repertoires were generated with immunoSEQ multiplex PCR, while TCRdb's copy carries only in-frame clones and drops some. The table shows about 190,000 clones, with just over 90% occurring only once. The germline gives CDR1 LNHDA, CDR2 SQIVND (reference sequence). The CDR3 contains 14 residues. Trimming cost V 3 bases and J 8 bases; bases outside gene matches: 5. J is TRBJ2-1 and V is TRBV19; 9 bases fit TRBD1. The input for sequencing was peripheral blood, taken 28 days after the second dose of the MenACWY control vaccine. This TCR derives from an adult who received the MenACWY meningococcal vaccine as a control. The CDR3 DNA sequence: TGTGCCAGTAGTATTTGGACAGGGGATGATGAGCAGTTCTTC. Encoded protein: CASSIWTGDDEQFF.